This entry describes one T cell receptor beta chain. Its antigen is not identified. The data originate from a study of T cell responses to AZD1222 COVID-19 vaccine. Whole-study findings and limits: Donors skewed white British and female; clonal diversity was possibly underestimated.

Trimming cost V 5 bases and J 2 bases; bases outside gene matches: 2. Germline lookup yields CDR1 LGHDT and CDR2 YNNKEL (reference sequence). The CDR3 consists of 14 residues. The protocol was immunoSEQ multiplex PCR, while the TCRdb copy is restricted to in-frame clones and leaves out a portion. The profile shows about 110,000 clones, around 90% of them singletons. The origin of this receptor is an adult in good health. This specimen consisted of peripheral blood, obtained on day 0 of AZD1222 vaccination. The chain carries TRBV3-1 (or the pseudogene TRBV3-2) and TRBJ1-3; 8 nucleotides agree with TRBD1. The CDR3 region has the DNA TGTGCCAGCAGCGGACAGGGTACTGGAAACACCATATATTTT. As protein: CASSGQGTGNTIYF.